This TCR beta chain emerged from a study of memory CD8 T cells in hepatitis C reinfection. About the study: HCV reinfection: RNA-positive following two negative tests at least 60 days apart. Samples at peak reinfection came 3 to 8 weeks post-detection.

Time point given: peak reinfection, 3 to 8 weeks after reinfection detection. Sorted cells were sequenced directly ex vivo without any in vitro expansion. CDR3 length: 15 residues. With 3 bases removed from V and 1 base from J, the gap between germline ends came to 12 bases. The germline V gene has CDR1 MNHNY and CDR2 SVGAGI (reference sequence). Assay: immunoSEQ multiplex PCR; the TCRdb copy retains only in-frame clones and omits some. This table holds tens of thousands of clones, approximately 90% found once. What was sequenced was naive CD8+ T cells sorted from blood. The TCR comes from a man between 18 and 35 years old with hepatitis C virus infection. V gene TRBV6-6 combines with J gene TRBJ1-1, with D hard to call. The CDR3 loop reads CASSYADPRNTEAFF. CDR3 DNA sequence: TGTGCCAGCAGTTATGCGGATCCCCGGAACACTGAAGCTTTCTTT.